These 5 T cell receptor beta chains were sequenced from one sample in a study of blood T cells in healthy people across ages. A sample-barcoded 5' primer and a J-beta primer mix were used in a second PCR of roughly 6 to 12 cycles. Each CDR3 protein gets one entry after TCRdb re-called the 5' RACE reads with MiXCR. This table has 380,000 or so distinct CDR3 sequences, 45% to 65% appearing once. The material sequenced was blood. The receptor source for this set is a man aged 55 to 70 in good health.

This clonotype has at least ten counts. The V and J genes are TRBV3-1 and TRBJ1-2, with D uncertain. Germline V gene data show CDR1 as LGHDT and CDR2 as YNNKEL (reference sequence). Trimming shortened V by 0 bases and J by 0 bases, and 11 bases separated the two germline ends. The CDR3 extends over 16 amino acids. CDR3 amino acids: CASSQEWTNSNYGYTF. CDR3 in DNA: TGTGCCAGCAGCCAAGAATGGACCAATTCTAACTATGGCTACACCTTC.

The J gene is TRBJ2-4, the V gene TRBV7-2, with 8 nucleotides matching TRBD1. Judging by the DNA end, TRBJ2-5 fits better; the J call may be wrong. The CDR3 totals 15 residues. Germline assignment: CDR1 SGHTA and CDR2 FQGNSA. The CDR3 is CASSKGTGLGETQYF. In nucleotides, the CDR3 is TGTGCCAGCAGCAAAGGGACAGGCTTGGGGGAGACCCAGTACTTC.

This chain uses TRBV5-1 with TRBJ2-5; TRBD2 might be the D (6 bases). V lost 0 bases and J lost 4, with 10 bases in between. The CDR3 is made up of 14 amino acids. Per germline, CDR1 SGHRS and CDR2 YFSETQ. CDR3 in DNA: TGCGCCAGCAGCTTGGGGAGGGATCCAGAGACCCAGTACTTC. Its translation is CASSLGRDPETQYF.

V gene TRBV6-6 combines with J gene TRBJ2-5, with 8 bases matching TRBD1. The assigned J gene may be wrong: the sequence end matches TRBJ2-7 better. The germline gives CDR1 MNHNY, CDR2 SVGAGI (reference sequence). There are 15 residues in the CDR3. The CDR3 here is CASSYLTGALGEQYF. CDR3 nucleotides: TGTGCCAGCAGTTACCTGACAGGGGCGCTGGGCGAGCAGTACTTC.

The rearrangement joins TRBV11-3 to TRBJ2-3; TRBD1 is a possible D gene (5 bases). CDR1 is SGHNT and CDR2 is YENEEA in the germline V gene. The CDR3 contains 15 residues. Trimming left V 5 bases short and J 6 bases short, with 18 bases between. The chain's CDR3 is CASSPSVGSGDTQYF. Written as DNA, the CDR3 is TGTGCCAGCAGCCCCAGTGTCGGGTCAGGGGATACGCAGTATTTT.